These T cell receptor beta chains were read from a single sample in a study of vaccination effects on CD4 cells after COVID-19. Generated by immunoSEQ multiplex PCR, the TCRdb table keeps only in-frame clones and is missing some. This table holds roughly 24,000 clones, roughly three quarters found once. These receptors have no known antigen. The sample here was CD4+ T cells from PBMCs cultured with SARS-CoV-2 spike peptides, taken before COVID-19 vaccination. These receptor sequences come from a human donor who had a prior SARS-CoV-2 infection. The CDR3 runs from the conserved cysteine through the conserved F or W. A D gene is named only where the DNA matches it firmly. Only some rows state a clone size, as once, few, many or a class for expanded clones.

v_gene: TRBV6-5; j_gene: TRBJ1-6; abundance: NA; d_gene: TRBD1; CDR3nt: TGTGCCAGCAGTTACTCCGGGACAGGGTCTTCACCCCTCCACTTT; CDR3aa: CASSYSGTGSSPLHF
v_gene: TRBV4-3; j_gene: TRBJ1-5; abundance: NA; d_gene: NA; CDR3nt: TGCGCCAGCAGCCAAGATAGGACAGTGATGCATCAGCCCCAGCATTTT; CDR3aa: CASSQDRTVMHQPQHF
v_gene: TRBV9; j_gene: TRBJ1-3; abundance: few; d_gene: NA; CDR3nt: TGTGCCAGCAGCGTAGGGTCCGTCAGGCCTTACTCTGGAAACACCATATATTTT; CDR3aa: CASSVGSVRPYSGNTIYF
v_gene: TRBV11-2; j_gene: TRBJ2-7; abundance: NA; d_gene: TRBD2; CDR3nt: TGTGCCAGCAGCTTAGAACTAGCGGGACTAACCGAGCAGTACTTC; CDR3aa: CASSLELAGLTEQYF
v_gene: TRBV6-6; j_gene: TRBJ2-3; abundance: NA; d_gene: NA; CDR3nt: TGTGCCAGCAGTTTTATGGATACGCAGTATTTT; CDR3aa: CASSFMDTQYF
v_gene: TRBV6-5; j_gene: TRBJ2-2; abundance: few; d_gene: NA; CDR3nt: TGTGCCACCCGGATCTTTAGCACCGGGGAGCTGTTTTTT; CDR3aa: CATRIFSTGELFF
v_gene: TRBV4-1; j_gene: TRBJ2-3; abundance: NA; d_gene: NA; CDR3nt: TGCGCCAGCAGCCAAACGGGTGGTCGATATACGCAGTATTTT; CDR3aa: CASSQTGGRYTQYF
v_gene: TRBV5-4; j_gene: TRBJ2-7; abundance: NA; d_gene: TRBD2; CDR3nt: TGTGCCAGCAGCTGGGGTGCGGGGGACGCGGGACTCGAGCAGTACTTC; CDR3aa: CASSWGAGDAGLEQYF
v_gene: TRBV9; j_gene: TRBJ2-7; abundance: NA; d_gene: TRBD2; CDR3nt: TGTGCCAGCAGCGTAGAGGCGGGGGGACACTACGAGCAGTACTTC; CDR3aa: CASSVEAGGHYEQYF
v_gene: TRBV2; j_gene: TRBJ1-1; abundance: NA; d_gene: NA; CDR3nt: TGTGCCACCACACGTGGCAGGGACACTGAAGCTTTCTTT; CDR3aa: CATTRGRDTEAFF
v_gene: TRBV2; j_gene: TRBJ1-1; abundance: NA; d_gene: NA; CDR3nt: TGTGCCAGCAAGGATGCCCGCGAAGCTTTCTTT; CDR3aa: CASKDAREAFF
v_gene: TRBV27; j_gene: TRBJ1-2; abundance: NA; d_gene: NA; CDR3nt: TGTGCCAGCCGACCCTCCGGGGGGGACTATGGCTACACCTTC; CDR3aa: CASRPSGGDYGYTF
v_gene: TRBV6-5; j_gene: TRBJ1-2; abundance: once; d_gene: TRBD1; CDR3nt: TGTGCCAGCAGCCGATACGGACAGGATAACTATGGCTACACCTTC; CDR3aa: CASSRYGQDNYGYTF
v_gene: TRBV27; j_gene: TRBJ2-1; abundance: NA; d_gene: NA; CDR3nt: TGTGCCAGCAGTCCCAAGAGTTACAATGAGCAGTTCTTC; CDR3aa: CASSPKSYNEQFF
v_gene: TRBV3-1/TRBV3-2; j_gene: TRBJ2-5; abundance: NA; d_gene: NA; CDR3nt: TGTGCCAGCAGCCAAGTCCCTACAGCGGGCCAAGAGACCCAGTACTTC; CDR3aa: CASSQVPTAGQETQYF
v_gene: TRBV11-2; j_gene: TRBJ2-1; abundance: medium-sized; d_gene: NA; CDR3nt: TGTGCCAGCAGCTCGGATGGCTGGGAGCAGTTCTTC; CDR3aa: CASSSDGWEQFF
v_gene: TRBV11-1; j_gene: TRBJ2-1; abundance: NA; d_gene: NA; CDR3nt: TGTGCCAGCAGCTCGCAGGATAACAATGAGCAGTTCTTC; CDR3aa: CASSSQDNNEQFF
v_gene: TRBV7-9; j_gene: TRBJ2-3; abundance: NA; d_gene: NA; CDR3nt: TGTGCCAGCAGCTTAGCAGGGAAGGGGTCAGATACGCAGTATTTT; CDR3aa: CASSLAGKGSDTQYF
v_gene: TRBV6-5; j_gene: TRBJ1-1; abundance: NA; d_gene: NA; CDR3nt: TGTGCCAGCAGGGCCCCCGGCGATGAAGCTTTCTTT; CDR3aa: CASRAPGDEAFF
v_gene: TRBV5-3; j_gene: TRBJ2-3; abundance: once; d_gene: NA; CDR3nt: TGTGCCAGAAGCTTACTGACTTTGCCCTGCACAGATACGCAGTATTTT; CDR3aa: CARSLLTLPCTDTQYF
v_gene: TRBV27; j_gene: TRBJ1-2; abundance: NA; d_gene: NA; CDR3nt: TGTGCCAGCAGTTTAATCCCAGGGTCCTATGGCTACACCTTC; CDR3aa: CASSLIPGSYGYTF
v_gene: TRBV2; j_gene: TRBJ1-5; abundance: NA; d_gene: TRBD1; CDR3nt: TGTGCCAGCAGTTGGGACAGGGTGGGTGATCAGCCCCAGCATTTT; CDR3aa: CASSWDRVGDQPQHF
v_gene: TRBV9; j_gene: TRBJ2-1; abundance: NA; d_gene: TRBD2; CDR3nt: TGTGCCAGCAGCGTAGCGTTGCGGGAGGGTGAGAATGAGCAGTTCTTC; CDR3aa: CASSVALREGENEQFF
v_gene: TRBV11-3; j_gene: TRBJ2-5; abundance: NA; d_gene: NA; CDR3nt: TGTGCCAGCAGCTTATCTGGTTCTGGCGAGACCCAGTACTTC; CDR3aa: CASSLSGSGETQYF
v_gene: TRBV5-4; j_gene: TRBJ1-4; abundance: NA; d_gene: TRBD1; CDR3nt: TGTGCCAGCAGCTCGCAGGGGGAGGCTAATGAAAAACTGTTTTTT; CDR3aa: CASSSQGEANEKLFF
v_gene: TRBV7-2; j_gene: TRBJ1-2; abundance: NA; d_gene: NA; CDR3nt: TGTGCCAGCAGCTTAACCGGGACAACTAACTATGGCTACACCTTC; CDR3aa: CASSLTGTTNYGYTF
v_gene: TRBV14; j_gene: TRBJ1-2; abundance: NA; d_gene: NA; CDR3nt: TGTGCCAGCAGCCAAAGGCTATATGGCTACACCTTC; CDR3aa: CASSQRLYGYTF
v_gene: TRBV5-3; j_gene: TRBJ2-3; abundance: NA; d_gene: NA; CDR3nt: TGTGCCAGAAGCTTGTACGGGACTGCCGATACGCAGTATTTT; CDR3aa: CARSLYGTADTQYF
v_gene: TRBV7-8; j_gene: TRBJ1-2; abundance: NA; d_gene: TRBD1; CDR3nt: TGTGCCAGCAGCTCCGGCCCCGACAGGGGTGGCTACACCTTC; CDR3aa: CASSSGPDRGGYTF
v_gene: TRBV25-1; j_gene: TRBJ2-2; abundance: NA; d_gene: NA; CDR3nt: TGTGCCAGCAGTGAGCCAGGGTCCACCGGGGAGCTGTTTTTT; CDR3aa: CASSEPGSTGELFF
v_gene: TRBV5-6; j_gene: TRBJ2-7; abundance: NA; d_gene: TRBD2; CDR3nt: TGTGCCAGCAGCTTGGGACTAGCGGGAGTCGTGTCCCCCTACGAGCAGTACTTC; CDR3aa: CASSLGLAGVVSPYEQYF
v_gene: TRBV3-1/TRBV3-2; j_gene: TRBJ2-7; abundance: NA; d_gene: NA; CDR3nt: TGTGCCAGCAGCCAATCACTTGCTTTTAGCCTCCCCTACGAGCAGTACTTC; CDR3aa: CASSQSLAFSLPYEQYF
v_gene: TRBV9; j_gene: TRBJ2-3; abundance: NA; d_gene: TRBD2; CDR3nt: TGTGCCAGCACCCTCTTGGCGGGGGGTAAGACAGATACGCAGTATTTT; CDR3aa: CASTLLAGGKTDTQYF
v_gene: TRBV5-4; j_gene: TRBJ2-1; abundance: NA; d_gene: NA; CDR3nt: TGTGCCAGCAGCTTTGTTGGTCGGACTAGGGGGACGGAGCAGTTCTTC; CDR3aa: CASSFVGRTRGTEQFF
v_gene: TRBV19; j_gene: TRBJ2-2; abundance: few; d_gene: NA; CDR3nt: TGTGCCAGTAGTATAGATCGGGGGACGAACACCGGGGAGCTGTTTTTT; CDR3aa: CASSIDRGTNTGELFF
v_gene: TRBV7-2; j_gene: TRBJ2-5; abundance: NA; d_gene: TRBD2; CDR3nt: TGTGCCAGCAGCCTTACTAGCGGACCATCAGAGACCCAGTACTTC; CDR3aa: CASSLTSGPSETQYF
v_gene: TRBV6-7; j_gene: TRBJ1-2; abundance: NA; d_gene: TRBD1; CDR3nt: TGTGCCAGCAGTTACTTTAACGACAGGGAGAACTATGGCTACACCTTC; CDR3aa: CASSYFNDRENYGYTF
v_gene: TRBV6-2/TRBV6-3; j_gene: TRBJ2-2; abundance: NA; d_gene: NA; CDR3nt: TGTGCCAGCAGTCGTAACAGGGATACCGGGGAGCTGTTTTTT; CDR3aa: CASSRNRDTGELFF
v_gene: TRBV15; j_gene: TRBJ1-4; abundance: few; d_gene: NA; CDR3nt: TGTGCCACCAGCAGAGATAAGGGAGTTACTGAAAAACTGTTTTTT; CDR3aa: CATSRDKGVTEKLFF
v_gene: TRBV5-6; j_gene: TRBJ2-7; abundance: once; d_gene: NA; CDR3nt: TGTGCCAGCAGCTTGCATCGAATCTCCTACGAGCAGTACTTC; CDR3aa: CASSLHRISYEQYF
v_gene: TRBV9; j_gene: TRBJ1-6; abundance: few; d_gene: NA; CDR3nt: TGTGCCAGCAGCGTAGCTATAGGGTACTCACCCCTCCACTTT; CDR3aa: CASSVAIGYSPLHF
v_gene: TRBV5-5; j_gene: TRBJ2-1; abundance: NA; d_gene: NA; CDR3nt: TGTGCCAGCAGCTTGAGCGCAGGGGTGGACAATGAGCAGTTCTTC; CDR3aa: CASSLSAGVDNEQFF
v_gene: TRBV21-1; j_gene: TRBJ2-7; abundance: NA; d_gene: NA; CDR3nt: TGTGCCATCCCCGAAAGGACAGCTACAGGGGTCTCCTACGAGCAGTACTTC; CDR3aa: CAIPERTATGVSYEQYF
v_gene: TRBV6-5; j_gene: TRBJ2-7; abundance: NA; d_gene: TRBD2; CDR3nt: TGTGCCAGCAATCAGCGGGACCAAGACGACGAGCAGTACTTC; CDR3aa: CASNQRDQDDEQYF
v_gene: TRBV20-1; j_gene: TRBJ1-2; abundance: NA; d_gene: NA; CDR3nt: TGCAGTGCTAGTAGGGAGGGCTATGGCTACACCTTC; CDR3aa: CSASREGYGYTF
v_gene: TRBV5-1; j_gene: TRBJ2-1; abundance: NA; d_gene: TRBD1; CDR3nt: TGCGCCAGCAGCTTAAATGGACAGGGGACCTACTGGAAGTTCTTC; CDR3aa: CASSLNGQGTYWKFF
v_gene: TRBV5-1; j_gene: TRBJ2-3; abundance: NA; d_gene: TRBD1; CDR3nt: TGCGCCAGCAGCTTCCGGGACAGGGAAACAGATACGCAGTATTTT; CDR3aa: CASSFRDRETDTQYF
v_gene: TRBV29-1; j_gene: TRBJ2-5; abundance: few; d_gene: NA; CDR3nt: TGCAGCGTTGAAAGGGGGGCCGGGGAGACCCAGTACTTC; CDR3aa: CSVERGAGETQYF
v_gene: TRBV30; j_gene: TRBJ2-1; abundance: NA; d_gene: TRBD2; CDR3nt: TGTGCCTGGAGTCACAAACTAGCGGGAGCTCGCAATGAGCAGTTCTTC; CDR3aa: CAWSHKLAGARNEQFF
v_gene: TRBV5-6; j_gene: TRBJ1-2; abundance: NA; d_gene: NA; CDR3nt: TGTGCCAGCAGCTCCCGACGGTCAGGTTGGGGGGGGACTGGTGGCTACACCTTC; CDR3aa: CASSSRRSGWGGTGGYTF
v_gene: TRBV9; j_gene: TRBJ2-1; abundance: once; d_gene: NA; CDR3nt: TGTGCCAGCAGCGTAGCTCAGGCTAGCGATGAGCAGTTCTTC; CDR3aa: CASSVAQASDEQFF